Sequencing of this T cell receptor (beta chain) was carried out in a study of T cell responses to AZD1222 COVID-19 vaccine. Germline values: CDR1 MGHRA, CDR2 YSYEKL. V lost 0 bases, J lost 8 bases, and 13 bases lay in between. The CDR3 extends over 14 amino acids. Assay used: immunoSEQ multiplex PCR; TCRdb lists only in-frame clones, some missing. The top ten clones hold 8% to 8.5% of a sample with 95,000 or so clones, just over 90% of them seen once. The source material was peripheral blood, sampled 28 days after the second AZD1222 dose. This receptor was obtained from an adult who received the AZD1222 COVID-19 vaccine. V usage is TRBV4-1 and J usage is TRBJ1-2; D perhaps matches TRBD1 (5 bases). CDR3 sequence: CASSQEAWGVGYTF. CDR3 nucleotide sequence: TGCGCCAGCAGCCAAGAGGCCTGGGGCGTGGGCTACACCTTC.